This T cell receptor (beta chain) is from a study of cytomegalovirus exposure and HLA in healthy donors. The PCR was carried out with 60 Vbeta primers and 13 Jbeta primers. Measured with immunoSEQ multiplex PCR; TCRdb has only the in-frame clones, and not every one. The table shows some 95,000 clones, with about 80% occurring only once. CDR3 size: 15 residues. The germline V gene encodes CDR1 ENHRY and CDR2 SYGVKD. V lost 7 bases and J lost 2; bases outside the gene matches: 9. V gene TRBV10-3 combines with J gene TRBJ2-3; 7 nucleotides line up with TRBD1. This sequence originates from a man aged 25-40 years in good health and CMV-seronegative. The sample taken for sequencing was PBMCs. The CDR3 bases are TGTGCCATCAATGGCCGGGACAGTTTCACAGATACGCAGTATTTT. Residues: CAINGRDSFTDTQYF.